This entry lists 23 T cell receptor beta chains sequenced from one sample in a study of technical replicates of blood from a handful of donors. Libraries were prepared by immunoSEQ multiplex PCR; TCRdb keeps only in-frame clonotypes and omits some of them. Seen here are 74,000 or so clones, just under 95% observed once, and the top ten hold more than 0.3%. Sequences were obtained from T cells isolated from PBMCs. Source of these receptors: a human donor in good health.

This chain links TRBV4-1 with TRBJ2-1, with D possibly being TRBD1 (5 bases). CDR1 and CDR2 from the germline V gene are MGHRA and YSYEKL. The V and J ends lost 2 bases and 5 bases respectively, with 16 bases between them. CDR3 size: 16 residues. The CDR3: CASSQRNKGVHNEQFF. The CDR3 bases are TGCGCCAGCAGCCAACGAAATAAAGGGGTCCACAATGAGCAGTTCTTC.

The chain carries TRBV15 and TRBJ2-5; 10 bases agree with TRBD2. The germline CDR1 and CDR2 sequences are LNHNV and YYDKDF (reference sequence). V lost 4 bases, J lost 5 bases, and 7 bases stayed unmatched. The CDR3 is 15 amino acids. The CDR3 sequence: CATSTELAGSETQYF. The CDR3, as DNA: TGTGCCACCAGCACAGAACTAGCGGGATCCGAGACCCAGTACTTC.

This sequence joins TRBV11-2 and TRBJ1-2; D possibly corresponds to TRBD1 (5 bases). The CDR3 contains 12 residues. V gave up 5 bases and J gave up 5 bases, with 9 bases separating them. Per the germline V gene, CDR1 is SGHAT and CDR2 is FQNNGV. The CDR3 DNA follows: TGTGCCAGCAGCCACCCAGGGTATGGCTACACCTTC. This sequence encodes CASSHPGYGYTF.

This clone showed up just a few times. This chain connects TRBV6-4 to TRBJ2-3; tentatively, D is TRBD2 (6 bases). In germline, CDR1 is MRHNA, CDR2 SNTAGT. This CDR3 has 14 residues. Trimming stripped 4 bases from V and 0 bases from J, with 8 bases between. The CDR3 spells CASSAGTSTDTQYF. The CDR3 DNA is TGTGCCAGCAGTGCCGGGACTAGCACAGATACGCAGTATTTT.

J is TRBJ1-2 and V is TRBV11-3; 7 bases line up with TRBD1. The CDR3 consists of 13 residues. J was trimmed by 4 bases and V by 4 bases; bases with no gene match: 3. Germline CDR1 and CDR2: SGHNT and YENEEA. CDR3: CASSSYRGYGYTF. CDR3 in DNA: TGTGCCAGCAGCTCCTACAGGGGCTATGGCTACACCTTC.

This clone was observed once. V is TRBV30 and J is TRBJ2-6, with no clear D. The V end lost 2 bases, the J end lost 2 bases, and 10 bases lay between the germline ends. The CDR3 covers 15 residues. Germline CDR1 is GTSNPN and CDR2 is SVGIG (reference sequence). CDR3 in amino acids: CAWSPKTAGANVLTF. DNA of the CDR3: TGTGCCTGGAGTCCGAAGACTGCTGGGGCCAACGTCCTGACTTTC.

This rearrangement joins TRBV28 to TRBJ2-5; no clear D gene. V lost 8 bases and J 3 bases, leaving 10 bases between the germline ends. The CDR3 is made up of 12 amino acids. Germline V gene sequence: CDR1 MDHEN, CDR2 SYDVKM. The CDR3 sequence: CASSLYEETQYF. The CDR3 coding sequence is TGTGCCAGCTCCCTATACGAAGAGACCCAGTACTTC.

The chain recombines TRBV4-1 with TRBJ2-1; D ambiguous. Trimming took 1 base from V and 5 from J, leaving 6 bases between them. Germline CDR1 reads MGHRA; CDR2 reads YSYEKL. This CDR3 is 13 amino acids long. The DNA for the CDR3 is TGCGCCAGCAGCCAAGCCCGTAACAATGAGCAGTTCTTC. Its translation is CASSQARNNEQFF.

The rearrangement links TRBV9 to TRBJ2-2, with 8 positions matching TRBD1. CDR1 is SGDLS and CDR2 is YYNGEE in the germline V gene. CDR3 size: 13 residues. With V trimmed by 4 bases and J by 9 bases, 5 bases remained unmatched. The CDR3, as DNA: TGTGCCAGCAGCCTGAGACAGGGGTGGGAGCTGTTTTTT. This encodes CASSLRQGWELFF.

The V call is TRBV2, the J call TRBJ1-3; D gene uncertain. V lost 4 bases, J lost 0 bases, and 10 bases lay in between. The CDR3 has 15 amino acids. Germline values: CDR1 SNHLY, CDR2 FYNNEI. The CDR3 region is CASSGGGISGNTIYF. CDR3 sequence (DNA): TGTGCCAGCAGTGGGGGAGGGATCTCTGGAAACACCATATATTTT.

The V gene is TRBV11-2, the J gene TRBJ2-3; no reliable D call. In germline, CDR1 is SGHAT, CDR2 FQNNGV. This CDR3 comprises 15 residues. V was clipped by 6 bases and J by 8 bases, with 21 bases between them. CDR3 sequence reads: CASRAPGSPFSTQYF. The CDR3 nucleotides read TGTGCCAGCAGGGCGCCCGGGTCCCCGTTCTCTACGCAGTATTTT.

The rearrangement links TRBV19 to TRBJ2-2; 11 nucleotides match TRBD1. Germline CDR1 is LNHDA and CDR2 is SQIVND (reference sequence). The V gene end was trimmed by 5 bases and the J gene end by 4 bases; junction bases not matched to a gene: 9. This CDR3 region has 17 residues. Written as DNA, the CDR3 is TGTGCCAGTAGTCCAAGGACAGGGGGCGATAGCACCGGGGAGCTGTTTTTT. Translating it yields CASSPRTGGDSTGELFF.

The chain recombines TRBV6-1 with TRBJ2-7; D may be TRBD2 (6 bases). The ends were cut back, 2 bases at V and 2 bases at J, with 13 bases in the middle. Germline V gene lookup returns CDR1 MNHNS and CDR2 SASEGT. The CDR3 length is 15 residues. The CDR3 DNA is TGTGCCAGCAGTGAAAGTGGAGGGAGACCCTACGAGCAGTACTTC. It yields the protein CASSESGGRPYEQYF.

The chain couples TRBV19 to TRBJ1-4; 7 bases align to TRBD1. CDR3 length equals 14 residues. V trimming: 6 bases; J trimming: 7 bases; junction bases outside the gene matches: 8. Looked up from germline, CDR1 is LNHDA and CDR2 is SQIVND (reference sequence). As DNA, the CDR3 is TGTGCCAGTAGCCGCGGACAGGTGTCTGAAAAACTGTTTTTT. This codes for CASSRGQVSEKLFF.

CDR3 loop: CASFSTGSTEAFF. The CDR3 DNA is TGTGCCAGCTTCTCAACAGGGAGCACTGAAGCTTTCTTT. The chain recombines TRBV18 with TRBJ1-1, with D tentatively TRBD1 (6 bases). The CDR3 extends over 13 amino acids. Per germline, CDR1 KGHSH and CDR2 LQKENI. V was cut by 7 bases and J by 4 bases, with 13 bases left in between.

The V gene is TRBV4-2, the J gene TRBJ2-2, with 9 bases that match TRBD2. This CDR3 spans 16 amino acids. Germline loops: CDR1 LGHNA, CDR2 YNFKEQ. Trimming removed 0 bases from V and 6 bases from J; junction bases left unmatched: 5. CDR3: CASSQEYAGGSGELFF. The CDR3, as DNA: TGTGCCAGCAGCCAAGAATACGCGGGAGGGTCCGGGGAGCTGTTTTTT.

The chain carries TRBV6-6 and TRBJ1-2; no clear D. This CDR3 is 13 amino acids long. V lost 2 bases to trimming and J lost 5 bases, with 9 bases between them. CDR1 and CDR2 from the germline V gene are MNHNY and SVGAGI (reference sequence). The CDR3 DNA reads TGTGCCAGCAGTTACGGTCCGGAGTATGGCTACACCTTC. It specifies CASSYGPEYGYTF.

The CDR3 nucleotides read TGTGCCAGCAGCCAAGAGGGGGGGGTGGACACTGAAGCTTTCTTT. It encodes CASSQEGGVDTEAFF. This chain links TRBV4-2 with TRBJ1-1; D may be TRBD1 (5 bases). Trimming removed 0 bases at V and 3 bases at J, with 11 bases between. Germline CDR1 reads LGHNA; CDR2 reads YNFKEQ. The CDR3 is 15 residues long.

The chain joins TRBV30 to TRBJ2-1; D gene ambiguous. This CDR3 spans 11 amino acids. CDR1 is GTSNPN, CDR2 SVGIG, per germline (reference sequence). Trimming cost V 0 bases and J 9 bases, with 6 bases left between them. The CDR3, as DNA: TGTGCCTGGAGTGTACAAATTGAGCAGTTCTTC. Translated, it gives CAWSVQIEQFF. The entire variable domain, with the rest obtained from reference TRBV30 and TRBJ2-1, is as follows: SQTIHQWPATLVQPVGSPLSLECTVEGTSNPNLYWYRQAAGRGLQLLFYSVGIGQISSEVPQNLSASRPQDRQFILSSKKLLLSDSGFYLCAWSVQIEQFFGPGTRLTVL.

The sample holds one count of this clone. For the CDR3, the DNA is TGTGCCAGCAGTTTTTTGGAGCATAATCAGCCCCAGCATTTT. Translation gives CASSFLEHNQPQHF. The gene calls are TRBV28 and TRBJ1-5; D is uncertain. Trimming shortened V by 3 bases and J by 4 bases, and 10 bases separated the two germline ends. This CDR3 spans 14 amino acids. CDR1 MDHEN and CDR2 SYDVKM come from the germline V gene.

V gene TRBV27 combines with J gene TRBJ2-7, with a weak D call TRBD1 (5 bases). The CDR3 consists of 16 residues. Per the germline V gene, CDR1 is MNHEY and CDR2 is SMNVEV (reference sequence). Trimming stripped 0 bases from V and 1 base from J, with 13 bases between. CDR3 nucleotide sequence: TGTGCCAGCAGTTTATCCCAGGGTACGTCGTCCTACGAGCAGTACTTC. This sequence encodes CASSLSQGTSSYEQYF.

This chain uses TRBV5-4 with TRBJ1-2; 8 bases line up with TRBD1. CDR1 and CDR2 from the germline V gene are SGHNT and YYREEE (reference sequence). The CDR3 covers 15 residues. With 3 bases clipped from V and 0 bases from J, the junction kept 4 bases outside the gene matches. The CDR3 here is CASSWVDRANYGYTF. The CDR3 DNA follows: TGTGCCAGCAGCTGGGTGGACAGGGCTAACTATGGCTACACCTTC.

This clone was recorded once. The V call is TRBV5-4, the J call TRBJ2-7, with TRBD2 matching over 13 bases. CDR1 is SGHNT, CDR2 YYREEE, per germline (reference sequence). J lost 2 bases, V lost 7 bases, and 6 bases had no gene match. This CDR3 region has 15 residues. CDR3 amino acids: CASGPGLAGTYEQYF. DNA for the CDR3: TGTGCCAGCGGACCGGGACTAGCGGGAACCTACGAGCAGTACTTC.